The rows below give T cell receptor beta chains drawn from one sample of a study of metastatic and nonmetastatic thyroid tumors. TCRdb reassembled clones from the PCR reads with MiXCR. The sample has tens of thousands of clones; over 20% are singletons. The sequencing input was blood. The source of these receptors is a female donor with papillary thyroid cancer or a benign thyroid nodule (not recorded which). Some clones in this sample may be carry-over from other donors' samples. Each CDR3 is given without its conserved first and last residue. The D gene is left open where the match is weak. The size field is filled for only some rows; it gives once, few, many or a size class.

J gene | V gene | D gene | clone size | CDR3 protein
TRBJ2-7 | TRBV24-1 | - | many | ATSDLSEQY
TRBJ2-7 | TRBV2 | TRBD1 | few | ASTSQGRNYEQY
TRBJ2-5 | TRBV20-1 | TRBD2 | many | SARPIAGGGPETQY
TRBJ2-3 | TRBV7-2 | TRBD2 | many | ASSSIAGRREGTDTQY
TRBJ2-2 | TRBV12-3/TRBV12-4 | TRBD2 | few | VSSRAGARTGELF
TRBJ1-2 | TRBV19 | TRBD1 | few | ASSAGTGGAFGYT
TRBJ2-2 | TRBV12-3/TRBV12-4 | - | many | ASEAFTGELF
TRBJ1-1 | TRBV5-6 | - | many | ASSYYGGAANTEAF
TRBJ1-4 | TRBV18 | TRBD1 | many | ASSAATGTGIPTNEKLF
TRBJ2-7 | TRBV5-1 | TRBD2 | - | ASSQPSGSYEQY
TRBJ2-3 | TRBV6-5 | - | many | ASSHTGPMQSTDTQY
TRBJ2-7 | TRBV12-3/TRBV12-4 | TRBD2 | few | ASSSGGTDEQY
TRBJ2-7 | TRBV24-1 | - | few | ATSPPWGEQY
TRBJ2-7 | TRBV6-1 | TRBD2 | - | ASYSGSAYEQY
TRBJ1-1 | TRBV28 | - | few | ASSNRAVDTEAF
TRBJ1-2 | TRBV3-1 | - | - | ASSHGLSGLGSTGYT
TRBJ1-5 | TRBV19 | - | once | ASSIWKESGNQPQH
TRBJ2-7 | TRBV7-9 | - | many | ASSLDSFYEQY
TRBJ2-5 | TRBV7-2 | - | - | ASSFDRGIYETQY
TRBJ2-5 | TRBV5-5 | - | many | ASSLRPSGTQY
TRBJ2-3 | TRBV5-1 | - | many | ASSRLGPDTQY
TRBJ2-5 | TRBV5-4 | - | many | ASSNGVGETQY
TRBJ1-2 | TRBV6-2/TRBV6-3 | TRBD1 | - | ASTPNRGIRSYGYT
TRBJ1-3 | TRBV2 | - | few | ASIPIASVNTIY
TRBJ2-6 | TRBV12-3/TRBV12-4 | - | - | ASNSGAVANVLT
TRBJ2-7 | TRBV6-2/TRBV6-3 | - | few | ARSYHQASYEQY
TRBJ1-2 | TRBV20-1 | - | many | SARDRGGSDYGYT